The present T cell receptor beta chain was sequenced within a study of blood T cell repertoires in COVID-19. Method: immunoSEQ multiplex PCR; TCRdb's copy keeps in-frame clones and lacks some. The repertoire holds more than 200,000 clones, with more than 75% as singletons. This clone was found many times. The age range of participants was about 18 to 100 years, with residence in about two dozen US areas. Participants were placed into cohorts based on the clinical history they reported. CDR3 size: 17 residues. Looked up from germline, CDR1 is SGHRS and CDR2 is YFSETQ. V lost 2 bases and J lost 0, with 15 bases in between.

The sequencing input was PBMCs or T cells enriched from blood (not recorded which). This chain links TRBV5-1 with TRBJ2-1; weak D call: TRBD2 (5 bases). The receptor was isolated from a man under 40 in a cohort exposed to, infected with or recovered from COVID-19 (not recorded which). CDR3 in DNA: TGCGCCAGCAGCTTCAGGACTCGGGGTAGCTCCTACAATGAGCAGTTCTTC. Translated: CASSFRTRGSSYNEQFF.